This paragraph reports one T cell receptor (beta chain). The antigen is unknown. The CDR3 runs 16 residues. V dropped 3 bases and J dropped 2; count of bases not matched to a gene: 6. The germline V gene has CDR1 LGHDT and CDR2 YNNKEL (reference sequence). TCRdb fed the reads into MiXCR, producing one record per CDR3 protein. The table shows approximately 490,000 distinct CDR3 sequences, with approximately 10% occurring only once. The record originates from a study of T cell repertoires in cytomegalovirus infection. Study-wide context: TCR beta signatures that were public indicated CMV infection and matching HLA type.

Study-level results: Across the ex vivo response, the dominant clonotypes were HLA-C-restricted CMV-specific TCR beta clonotypes.

The receptor comes from a human donor in good health (CMV status not recorded). Some clones in this sample may be carry-over from other donors' samples. V and J are TRBV3-1 and TRBJ2-2; 7 bases agree with TRBD2. The sample consisted of PBMCs. CDR3 loop: CASSQGTSVNTGELFF. The CDR3 DNA reads as TGTGCCAGCAGCCAGGGAACTAGCGTAAACACCGGGGAGCTGTTTTTT.